This T cell receptor beta chain derives from a study of Ad26.COV2.S vaccination and SARS-CoV-2 variants. Study overall: Intramuscular Ad26.COV2.S at 5x10^10 or 1x10^11 viral particles. The study's findings and limits: Substantial breadth was reported for post-vaccination spike-specific CD8+ and CD4+ T cells. The TCR breadth and depth analyses may have produced an underestimate of total T cell responses.

Libraries were prepared by immunoSEQ multiplex PCR; TCRdb keeps only in-frame clonotypes and omits some of them. Seen here are about 680,000 clones, 89% observed once, and the top ten hold about 1.5%. This CDR3 is built from 12 residues. Trimming left V 5 bases short and J 3 bases short, with 8 bases between. The germline V gene encodes CDR1 MNHEY and CDR2 SVGEGT. Treatment specified: about 20 received Ad26.COV2.S at low or high dose, single or two shots; about 5 received placebo; per-sample allocation not given. The samples date from day 63 after the first vaccine or placebo injection. For this clone: The antigen remains unidentified.

This chain joins TRBV6-2 or TRBV6-3 and TRBJ2-7; unclear D gene. This TCR came from a person aged 18-60 years who received the Ad26.COV2.S COVID-19 vaccine or a placebo. The specimen was peripheral blood, collected in a trial of Ad26.COV2.S vaccine versus placebo. CDR3 DNA: TGTGCCAGCAGTCGGACGGGCTACGAGCAGTACTTC. Its translation is CASSRTGYEQYF.